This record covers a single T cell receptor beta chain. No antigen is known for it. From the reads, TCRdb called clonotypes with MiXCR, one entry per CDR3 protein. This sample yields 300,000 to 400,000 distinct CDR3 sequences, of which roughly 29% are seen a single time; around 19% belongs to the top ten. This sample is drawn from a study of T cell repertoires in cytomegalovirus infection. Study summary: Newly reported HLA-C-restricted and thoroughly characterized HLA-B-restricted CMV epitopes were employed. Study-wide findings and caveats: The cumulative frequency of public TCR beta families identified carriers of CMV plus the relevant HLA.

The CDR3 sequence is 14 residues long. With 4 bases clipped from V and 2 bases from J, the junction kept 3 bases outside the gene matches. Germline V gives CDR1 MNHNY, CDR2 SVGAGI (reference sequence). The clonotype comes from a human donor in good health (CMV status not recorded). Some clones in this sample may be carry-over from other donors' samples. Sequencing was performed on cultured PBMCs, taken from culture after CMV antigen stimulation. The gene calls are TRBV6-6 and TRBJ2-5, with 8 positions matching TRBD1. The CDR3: CASSSNRGQETQYF. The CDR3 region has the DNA TGTGCCAGCAGTTCTAACAGGGGGCAAGAGACCCAGTACTTC.